The clone carrying this T cell receptor (beta chain) was counted between two and nine times. The antigen is unknown. The treatment denotes: approximately 10-day PBMC culture with coronavirus spike peptide pools or control peptides (ViraFEST assay). The data are from a study of vaccination and CD4 T cells after COVID-19. With the Oncomine TCR Beta short-read assay, DNA from cultured CD4+ T cells was sequenced. TCRdb analysed the PCR reads with MiXCR anew, one entry per CDR3 protein. The data hold tens of thousands of distinct CDR3 sequences, with around 66% observed a single time. The sequence was collected from a human donor who received a COVID-19 vaccine. This specimen was CD4+ T cells from blood, cultured in vitro, taken after SARS-CoV-2 vaccination.

In DNA, the CDR3 is TGCAGTGCTAGACAAGACGGACCCGAGGTGGACACTGAAGCTTTCTTT. It codes for CSARQDGPEVDTEAFF. The chain is built from TRBV20-1 and TRBJ1-1; D remains unclear. Trimming removed 2 bases from V and 3 bases from J, with 19 bases in between. Per germline, CDR1 DFQATT and CDR2 SNEGSKA (reference sequence). The CDR3 runs 16 residues.